This T cell receptor (beta chain) was retrieved from a study of cytomegalovirus exposure and HLA in healthy donors (dated by TCRdb to the late 2010s). Context from the whole study: An earlier analysis of a few hundred of the donors reported 276 Gb of sequence data and 95 million to 140 million unique TCR beta sequences obtained from about 179 million T cells. Donor age, sex, ethnicity and CMV serostatus were compiled alongside the repertoire data. To study patterns of TCR occurrence, a later analysis re-analyzed previously published TCR beta repertoires from several hundred donors and added high-resolution HLA genotyping. In addition to the first cohort of 666 subjects, a separate validation cohort of about 120 different subjects was used. In a later genetic analysis, genome-wide SNP genotypes for about 55% of the roughly 670 donors were used, and that subset was treated as a discovery cohort. On average, around 230,000 unique TCR beta nucleotide sequences were sequenced per donor among about 400 genotyped donors of the cohort, with roughly 19% of those sequences being non-productive. Class I and class II HLA loci were covered by the typing at four-digit resolution. In an earlier analysis of a few hundred of the donors, high-throughput TCR beta sequencing was used to judge whether each TCR beta V gene segment behaved as functional or pseudogenic. The T cell repertoires of 666 subjects were profiled by immunosequencing and related to cytomegalovirus serostatus. Typing coverage varied by locus: roughly 629-640 donors for A, B, C, DRB1 and DQB1; approximately 500 for DQA1; over 600 for DPA1; 400 to 480 for DPB1. About 280 gigabases of sequencing data and tens of millions of unique TCR sequences were included in an early release covering around 600 HLA-typed donors. Four or five DR-DQ haplotypes were handled as single units for association and clustering, since linkage in the cohort was strong. The later analysis used no new phenotypic data to find candidate immune exposures, relying instead on TCR beta sequences and their occurrence across donors. Among the approximately 430 genotyped donors, around 81% belonged to the genetic ancestry cluster associated with self-reported Caucasian donors. High-throughput TCR immunosequencing, statistical association of individual TCRs with disease status, and machine learning were combined to predict cytomegalovirus infection status. Every repertoire in the discovery cohort had been generated on one and the same sequencing platform. The study was designed to test whether signatures of past pathogen exposure could be identified by cataloging public T cell receptors. Findings and caveats that apply to the study as a whole: Sequencing depth was assumed to be roughly uniform across donors in the presence/absence analyses, though that assumption may not hold. A cluster of highly shared sequence variants was judged likely to represent a technical artifact of the sequencing pipeline. Because counts were too low, more than 15 rarely observed V segments, including chromosome 9 orphons, were excluded from the earlier analysis of several hundred of the donors. According to a later analysis, most CMV-associated TCR beta chains appeared to be HLA-restricted, and the HLA associations seemed to be driven largely by CMV exposure. A later analysis found that HLA-associated TCR beta chains were more clonally expanded and had lower generation probabilities than equally common non-associated chains. According to a later analysis, parvovirus B19, influenza, CMV and Epstein-Barr virus appeared linked to several top co-occurrence clusters. This cohort had only TCR beta chains sequenced, and the lack of alpha or paired-chain data limited which features could be detected. Cytomegalovirus status was reported to be diagnosed by the classifier with high specificity and sensitivity in both the original and validation cohorts. According to a later analysis, TCR association rates differed among HLA loci, with DRB1 alleles showing the most associated TCRs and HLA-C alleles showing the fewest. A further reported finding was that TCR beta sequences accurately predicted the HLA-A and HLA-B alleles for most subjects in the first cohort. Assigning TCR associations to individual alleles was difficult when HLA alleles, especially DR and DQ, strongly co-occurred. While some public TCRs were present in many individuals, most TCR sequences turned up only very rarely across donors. In vitro tests confirmed that a few of the cytomegalovirus-associated TCR beta chains recognize cytomegalovirus antigens. In a later genetic analysis, a missense DCLRE1C variant was associated with V-gene and J-gene trimming of TCR beta chains, and the association was replicated in an independent cohort. Compared with the approximately 710-donor mean, donors in an Asian-associated ancestry cluster had fewer N-insertions in productive TCRs, according to a later genetic analysis. The study listed 150 to 200 TCR beta chains as associated with cytomegalovirus. Linkage disequilibrium might explain the correlated functional status among segregating V segments, but an unknown experimental factor could not be ruled out. At a false discovery rate of 0.05, a later analysis linked 16,951 TCR beta sequences to specific HLA alleles. An earlier analysis of approximately 500 of the donors showed that most TCR beta V segments appeared in productive rearrangements either about 87% or about 30% of the time, which broadly matched IMGT annotations. The authors suggested that the approach could potentially be generalized to other disease states and immunological phenotypes. Because the 87-base-pair reads could not distinguish some IMGT-functional V segments, including TRBV6-2 and TRBV6-3, those segments were excluded. Because HLA typing was unavailable for some donors at each locus, only the typed subset was used in association tests. The only immune exposure information available for the cohort was CMV serostatus.

Worth noting for this clone: This clone's antigen is unknown. Base-call qualities are not available, and no considerably larger clone is one nucleotide away.

The cohort consisted of 666 healthy bone marrow donors. At the time of sampling, all cohort members were nominally healthy, though unrecorded immune exposures were likely present. The donor was CMV seropositive and belonged to the group of more than 250 seropositive cohort members. A peripheral blood sample was provided by each donor, and peripheral blood mononuclear cells were used for TCR beta sequencing. The Qiagen DNeasy Blood Extraction Kit was used to extract genomic DNA from the blood cell samples. The library came from the immunoSEQ multiplex PCR assay. A mixture of 60 forward primers for TCR Vbeta segments and 13 reverse primers for TCR Jbeta segments was used in the multiplex PCR. Amplification of the CDR3 region of rearranged TCR beta genes was performed with a multiplex PCR assay on genomic DNA. The Illumina HiSeq System was used to sequence the amplified TCR beta libraries as 87-base-pair reads. The original methods were these. A later analysis counted tens of millions of unique TCR beta chains across the 640 or so repertoires, and some 11 million of these chains were shared by at least two donors. Raw reads were error-corrected and collapsed into unique sequences by a nearest-neighbor algorithm in which closely related sequences were merged to remove PCR and sequencing errors. V, D and J gene segments were assigned by aligning CDR3 sequences to IMGT reference sequences. Each retained sequence needed at least a six-nucleotide match to both a V gene segment and a J gene segment. Rearrangements were classified as productive when the CDR3 lacked stop codons and remained in frame with V and J, and all other rearrangements were classified as non-productive. CDR3 was defined by IMGT convention, running from the second conserved V-encoded cysteine to the conserved J-encoded phenylalanine. Sequences without an unambiguous match to a single V gene segment were excluded from the earlier analysis of 450 to 650 of the donors. An earlier analysis of just under 600 of the donors called V segments functional above 56.7% productive rearrangements and segregating when the between-donor standard deviation exceeded 5%. A statistical classification framework was built to diagnose cytomegalovirus status from the catalog of TCR beta chain sequences. In a later analysis, V and J genes were assigned by comparing TCR nucleotide sequences against IMGT/GENE-DB human TR gene sequences. In a later analysis, CDR3 sequences and most-parsimonious VDJ recombination scenarios were assigned using the TCRdist pipeline. In a later analysis, each TCR beta chain was defined by its CDR3 amino acid sequence together with its V-gene family, and reads without a unique V-gene family were excluded. To address suspected cross-contamination and a sequencing artifact, a later analysis removed several hundred highly shared, low-generation-probability nucleotide sequences. In a later analysis, a clonal expansion index for each public chain was calculated from normalized within-repertoire ranks of inferred template counts. In a later analysis, generation probabilities were computed using a VDJ recombination model fitted to out-of-frame rearrangements, and the results were checked against IGoR. In a later analysis, TCR-TCR, TCR-HLA and TCR-CMV co-occurrence was scored with hypergeometric tests, and a repertoire-size bias correction was applied to TCR pairs. To estimate false discovery rates, a later analysis permuted the HLA or CMV assignments 20 times. In a later analysis, co-occurring TCRs were grouped using DBSCAN, with TCRdist sequence similarity added in when clustering inside HLA-allele-positive subsets. For co-occurrence clustering, repertoires with fewer than 30,000 or more than 120,000 public chains were excluded, along with five repertoires with anomalous nucleotide sharing. The table comes from immuneACCESS by way of TCRdb, which keeps in-frame sequences with V and J called. Part of the clones is missing from these tables; in studies checked, under half for an unresolved V gene and the rest for unknown reasons. Clonal size and the V and J genes are those of that table, whereas D and trimming came from the DNA. A total of about 170,000 clones appear in this sample, approximately 81% of them only once. The ten largest clonotypes hold over 2% of the sample.

Reading the germline V gene gives CDR1 MGHRA and CDR2 YSYEKL. The junction shows trimming of 1 base on V and 5 bases on J, plus 18 bases between the germline ends. Including cysteine and valine, the CDR3 has 16 amino acids. Only the CDR3 region is kept as DNA, spanning 48 bases read in frame from base 1. Sequencing used PBMCs. This sequence was found in a man aged 25-45 years in good health and CMV-seropositive. The chain links TRBV4-1 with TRBJ2-7; a tentative D match to TRBD2 spans 6 bases. The nucleotides are TGCGCCAGCAGCCAAGGTTGGGGGGAAGGGCCCCACGAGCAGTACGTC. This gives the protein CASSQGWGEGPHEQYV.